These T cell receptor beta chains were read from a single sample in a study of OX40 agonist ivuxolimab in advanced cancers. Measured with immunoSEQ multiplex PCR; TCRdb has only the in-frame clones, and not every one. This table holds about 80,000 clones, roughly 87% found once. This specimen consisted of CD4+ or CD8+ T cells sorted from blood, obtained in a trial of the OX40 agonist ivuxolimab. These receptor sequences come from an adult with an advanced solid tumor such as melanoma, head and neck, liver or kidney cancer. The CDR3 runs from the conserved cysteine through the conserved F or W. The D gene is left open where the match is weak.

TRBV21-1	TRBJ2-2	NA	CASRRDRGPKPNTGELFF	TGTGCCAGCAGACGGGACAGGGGGCCAAAGCCGAACACCGGGGAGCTGTTTTTT
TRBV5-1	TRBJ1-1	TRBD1	CASSILSGQMNTEAFF	TGCGCCAGCAGCATATTATCGGGACAGATGAACACTGAAGCTTTCTTT
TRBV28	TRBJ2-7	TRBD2	CASSLIAGTGEQYF	TGTGCCAGCAGTCTAATAGCGGGAACTGGTGAGCAGTACTTC
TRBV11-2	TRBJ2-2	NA	CATKTMRLSPWELFF	TGTGCCACCAAGACGATGAGACTTAGTCCTTGGGAGCTGTTTTTT
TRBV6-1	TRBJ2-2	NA	CASRGAGDTGELFF	TGTGCCAGCAGGGGCGCAGGGGACACCGGGGAGCTGTTTTTT
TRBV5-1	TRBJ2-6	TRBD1	CASGTGGAGANVLTF	TGCGCCAGCGGGACAGGGGGCGCTGGGGCCAACGTCCTGACTTTC
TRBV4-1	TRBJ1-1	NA	CASSQADRQTEAFF	TGCGCCAGCAGCCAAGCTGATCGACAGACTGAAGCTTTCTTT
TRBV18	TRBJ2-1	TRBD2	CASSRGTSGRSSYNEQFF	TGTGCCAGCTCACGGGGGACTAGCGGGCGCTCCTCCTACAATGAGCAGTTCTTC
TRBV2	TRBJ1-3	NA	CASSVLATSGNTIYF	TGTGCCAGCAGTGTTCTAGCTACCTCTGGAAACACCATATATTTT
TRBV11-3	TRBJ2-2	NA	CASSSRSNTGELFF	TGTGCCAGCAGCTCCCGCAGCAACACCGGGGAGCTGTTTTTT
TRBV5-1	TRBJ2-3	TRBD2	CASSLDIAGPTDTQYF	TGCGCCAGCAGCTTGGATATAGCGGGGCCCACAGATACGCAGTATTTT